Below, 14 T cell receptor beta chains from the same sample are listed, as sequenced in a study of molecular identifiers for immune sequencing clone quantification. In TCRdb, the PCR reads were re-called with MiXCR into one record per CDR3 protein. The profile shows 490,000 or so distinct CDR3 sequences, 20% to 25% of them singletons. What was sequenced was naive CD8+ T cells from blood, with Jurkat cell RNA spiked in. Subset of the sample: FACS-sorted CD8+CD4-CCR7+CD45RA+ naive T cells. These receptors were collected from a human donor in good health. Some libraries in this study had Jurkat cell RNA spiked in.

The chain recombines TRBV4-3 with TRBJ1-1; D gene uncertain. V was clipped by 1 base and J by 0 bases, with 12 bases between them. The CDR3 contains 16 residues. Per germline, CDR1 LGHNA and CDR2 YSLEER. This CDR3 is CASSQGIAHLNTEAFF. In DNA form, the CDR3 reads TGCGCCAGCAGCCAAGGGATAGCACATCTGAACACTGAAGCTTTCTTT.

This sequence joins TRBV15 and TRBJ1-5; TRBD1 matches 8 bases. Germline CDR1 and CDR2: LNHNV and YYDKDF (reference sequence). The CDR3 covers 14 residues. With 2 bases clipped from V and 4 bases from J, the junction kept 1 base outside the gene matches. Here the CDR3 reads CATSRWTGNQPQHF. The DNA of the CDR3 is TGTGCCACCAGCAGATGGACAGGGAATCAGCCCCAGCATTTT.

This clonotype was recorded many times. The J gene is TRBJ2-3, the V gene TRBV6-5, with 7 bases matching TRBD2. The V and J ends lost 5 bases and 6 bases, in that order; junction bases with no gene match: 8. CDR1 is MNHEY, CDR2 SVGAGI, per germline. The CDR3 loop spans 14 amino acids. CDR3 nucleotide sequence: TGTGCCAGCAGTCCTGGACTAGTCTTTGATACGCAGTATTTT. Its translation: CASSPGLVFDTQYF.

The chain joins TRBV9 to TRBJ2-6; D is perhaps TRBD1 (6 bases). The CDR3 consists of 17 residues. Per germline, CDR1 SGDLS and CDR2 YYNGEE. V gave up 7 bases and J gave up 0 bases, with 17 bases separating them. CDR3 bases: TGTGCCAGCGGGGACACGCGAATGATCTCTGGGGCCAACGTCCTGACTTTC. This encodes CASGDTRMISGANVLTF.

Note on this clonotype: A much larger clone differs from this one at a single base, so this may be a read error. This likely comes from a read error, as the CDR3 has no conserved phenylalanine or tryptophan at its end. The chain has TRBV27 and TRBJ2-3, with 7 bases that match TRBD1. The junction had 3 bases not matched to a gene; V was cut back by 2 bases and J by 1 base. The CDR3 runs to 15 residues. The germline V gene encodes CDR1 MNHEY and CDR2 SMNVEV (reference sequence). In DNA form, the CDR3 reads TGTGCCAGCAGTTTAGAGGGGGCCGGCACAGATACGCAGTATCTT. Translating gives CASSLEGAGTDTQYL.

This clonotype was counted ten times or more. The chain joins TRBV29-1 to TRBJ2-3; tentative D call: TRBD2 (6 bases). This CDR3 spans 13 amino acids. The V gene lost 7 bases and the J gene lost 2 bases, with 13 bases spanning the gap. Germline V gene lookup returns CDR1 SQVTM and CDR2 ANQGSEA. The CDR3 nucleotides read TGCAGCGAGGGACTTAGTAACACAGATACGCAGTATTTT. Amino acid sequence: CSEGLSNTDTQYF.

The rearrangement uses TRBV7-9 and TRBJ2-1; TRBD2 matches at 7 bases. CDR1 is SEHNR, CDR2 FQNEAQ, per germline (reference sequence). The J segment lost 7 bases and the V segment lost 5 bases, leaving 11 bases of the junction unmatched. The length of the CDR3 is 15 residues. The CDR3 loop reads CASSPTGRERNEQFF. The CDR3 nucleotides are TGTGCCAGCAGCCCGACTGGGCGGGAGCGGAATGAGCAGTTCTTC. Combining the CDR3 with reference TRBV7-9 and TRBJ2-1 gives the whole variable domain DTGVSQNPRHKITKRGQNVTFRCDPISEHNRLYWYRQTLGQGPEFLTYFQNEAQLEKSRLLSDRFSAERPKGSFSTLEIQRTEQGDSAMYLCASSPTGRERNEQFFGPGTRLTVL.

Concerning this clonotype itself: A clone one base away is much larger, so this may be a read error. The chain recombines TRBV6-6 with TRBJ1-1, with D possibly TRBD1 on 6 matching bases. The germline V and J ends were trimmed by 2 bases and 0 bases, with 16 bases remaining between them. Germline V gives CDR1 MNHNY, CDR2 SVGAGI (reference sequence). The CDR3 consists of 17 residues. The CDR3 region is CASSYGWGAPMNTEAFF. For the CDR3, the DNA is TGTGCCAGCAGTTACGGGTGGGGGGCCCCCATGAACACTGAAGCTTTCTTT.

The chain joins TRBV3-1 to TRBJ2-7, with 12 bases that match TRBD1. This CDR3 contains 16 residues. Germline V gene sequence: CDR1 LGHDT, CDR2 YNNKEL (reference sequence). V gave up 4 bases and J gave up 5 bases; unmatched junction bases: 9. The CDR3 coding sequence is TGTGCCAGCAGCCGTACTACGGGACAGGGGGCCCACGAGCAGTACTTC. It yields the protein CASSRTTGQGAHEQYF.

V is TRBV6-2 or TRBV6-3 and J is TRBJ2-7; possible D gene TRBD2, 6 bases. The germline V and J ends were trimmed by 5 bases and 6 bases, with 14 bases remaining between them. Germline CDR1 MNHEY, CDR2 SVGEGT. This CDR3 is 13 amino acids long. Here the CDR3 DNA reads TGTGCCAGCAGTCCCCGGGAGCAAAGCGAGCAGTACTTC. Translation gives CASSPREQSEQYF.

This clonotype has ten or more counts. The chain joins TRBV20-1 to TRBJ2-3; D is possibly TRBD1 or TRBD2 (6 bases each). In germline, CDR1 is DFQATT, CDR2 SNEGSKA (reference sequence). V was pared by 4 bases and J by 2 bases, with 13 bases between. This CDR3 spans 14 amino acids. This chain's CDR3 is CSATARGDTDTQYF. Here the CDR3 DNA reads TGCAGTGCTACTGCGAGGGGGGACACAGATACGCAGTATTTT.

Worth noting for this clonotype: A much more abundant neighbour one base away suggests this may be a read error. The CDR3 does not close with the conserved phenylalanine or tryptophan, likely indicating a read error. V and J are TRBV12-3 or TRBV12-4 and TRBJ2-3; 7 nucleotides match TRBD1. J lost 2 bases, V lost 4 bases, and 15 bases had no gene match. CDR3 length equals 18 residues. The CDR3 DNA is TGTGCCAGCAGTTCCCACCCGGGACAGAATCCCTCCACAGATACGCAGTATCTT. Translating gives CASSSHPGQNPSTDTQYL.

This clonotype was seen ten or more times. This CDR3 reads CSARLAQKNTEAFF. The CDR3 coding sequence is TGCAGTGCTCGCCTAGCACAAAAGAACACTGAAGCTTTCTTT. This chain uses TRBV20-1 with TRBJ1-1; D is undetermined. The V gene's germline CDR1 is DFQATT and CDR2 SNEGSKA (reference sequence). This CDR3 spans 14 amino acids. The V and J ends lost 5 bases and 1 base respectively, with 14 bases between them.

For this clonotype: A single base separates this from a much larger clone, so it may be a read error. DNA for the CDR3: TGTGCCAGCAGCTTTTTAGGAGGATACGGGGGGCAGTACTTC. Translating gives CASSFLGGYGGQYF. This chain joins TRBV5-3 and TRBJ2-7, with D maybe TRBD2 (6 bases). TRBV5-3 is an open reading frame whose function is uncertain. The length of the CDR3 is 14 residues.